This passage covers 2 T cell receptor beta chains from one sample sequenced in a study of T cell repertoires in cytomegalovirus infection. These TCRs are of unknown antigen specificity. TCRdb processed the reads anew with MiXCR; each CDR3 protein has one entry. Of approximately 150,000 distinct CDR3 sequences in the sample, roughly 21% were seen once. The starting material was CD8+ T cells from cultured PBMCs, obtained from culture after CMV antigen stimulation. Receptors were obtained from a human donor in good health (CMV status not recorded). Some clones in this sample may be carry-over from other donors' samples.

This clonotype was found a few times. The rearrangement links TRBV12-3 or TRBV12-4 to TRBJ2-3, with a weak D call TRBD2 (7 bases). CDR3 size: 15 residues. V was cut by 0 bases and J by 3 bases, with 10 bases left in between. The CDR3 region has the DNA TGTGCCAGCAGTTTAGCGGGGGGGCCAACAGATACGCAGTATTTT. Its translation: CASSLAGGPTDTQYF.

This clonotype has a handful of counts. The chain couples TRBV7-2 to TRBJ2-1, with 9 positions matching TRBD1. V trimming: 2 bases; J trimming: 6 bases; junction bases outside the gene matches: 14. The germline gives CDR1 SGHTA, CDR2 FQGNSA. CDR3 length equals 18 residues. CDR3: CASSLLRDRVVRANEQFF. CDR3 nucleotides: TGTGCCAGCAGCTTACTCCGGGACAGGGTGGTTAGGGCCAATGAGCAGTTCTTC.